The subject of this entry is one T cell receptor (beta chain). The CDR3 extends over 15 amino acids. The V segment lost 3 bases and the J segment 3 bases; nucleotides outside the gene matches: 5. Per germline, CDR1 SGDLS and CDR2 YYNGEE. Some clones are missing from TCRdb's copy, which holds only in-frame ones; the method was immunoSEQ multiplex PCR. This sample has more than 10,000 clones, with around nine tenths found just once. This entry belongs to a study of OX40 agonist ivuxolimab in advanced cancers. As for the study in general: Patients in the trial were receiving intravenous ivuxolimab every 2 weeks, at doses of 0.01 to 10 mg/kg.

V usage is TRBV9 and J usage is TRBJ2-7, with 11 positions matching TRBD1. The TCR originated in an adult with an advanced solid tumor such as melanoma, head and neck, liver or kidney cancer. Sequencing was performed on CD4+ or CD8+ T cells sorted from blood, taken in a trial of the OX40 agonist ivuxolimab. CDR3 protein: CASSASGTGGYEQYF. The DNA of the CDR3 is TGTGCCAGCAGCGCCTCCGGGACAGGGGGCTACGAGCAGTACTTC.